The present TCR beta chain was sequenced within a study of blood T cell repertoires in COVID-19. Here immunoSEQ multiplex PCR was the method, and the copy in TCRdb shows in-frame clones only, minus some. The data show about 230,000 clones, roughly 83% seen once. CDR1 and CDR2 from the germline V gene are MNHEY and SMNVEV (reference sequence). Trimming pared 2 bases from V and 0 bases from J, leaving 8 bases between. The CDR3 length is 15 residues. The receptor was derived from a woman aged 45 to 65 with acute or convalescent COVID-19. Material for sequencing was peripheral blood. This chain joins TRBV27 and TRBJ2-1; D unclear. For the CDR3, the DNA is TGTGCCAGCAGTTTAGATAGGAGCTCCTACAATGAGCAGTTCTTC. It is translated as CASSLDRSSYNEQFF.